This TCR beta chain was sequenced for a study of spatial heterogeneity in lung cancer. Turning to the study itself: Alpha-chain sequences were consistently detected less often than beta-chain sequences.

Indicated time point: sample taken at primary tumor resection. Unsorted tumor, nontumor lung tissue or cryopreserved PBMC supplied the whole RNA. Samples were donated by 72 untreated early-stage non-small cell lung cancer patients. Every TCR cDNA molecule carried a tag that served as a unique molecular identifier. Via MiXCR, TCRdb re-called the 5' RACE reads, giving one row per CDR3 protein. The sample lists some 8,100 distinct CDR3 sequences; more than 4.5% were seen once. This clonotype was recorded at least ten times. CDR3 length: 15 amino acids. Between the trimmed V and J ends, which lost 4 bases and 5 bases, there was a span of 15 bases. CDR1 is SGHTA, CDR2 FQGNSA, per germline.

Source: PBMCs, taken at surgery. The origin of this receptor is a male donor with early-stage non-small cell lung cancer. This chain links TRBV7-2 with TRBJ1-5, with no clear D. The CDR3 DNA sequence: TGTGCCAGCAGCTCCCTCGTTGGGGTACATCAGCCCCAGCATTTT. This codes for CASSSLVGVHQPQHF.